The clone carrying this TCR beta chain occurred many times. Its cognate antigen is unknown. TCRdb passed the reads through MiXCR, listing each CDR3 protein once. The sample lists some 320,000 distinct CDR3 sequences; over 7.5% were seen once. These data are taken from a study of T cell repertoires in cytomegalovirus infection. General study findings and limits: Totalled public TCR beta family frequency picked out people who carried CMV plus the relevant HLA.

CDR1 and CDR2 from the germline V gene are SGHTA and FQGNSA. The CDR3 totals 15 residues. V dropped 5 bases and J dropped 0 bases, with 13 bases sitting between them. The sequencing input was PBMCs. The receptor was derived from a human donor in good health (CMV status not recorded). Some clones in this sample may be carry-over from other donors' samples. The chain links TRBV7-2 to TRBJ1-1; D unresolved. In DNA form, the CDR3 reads TGTGCCAGCAGCCCAGGAGGAGTTATGAACACTGAAGCTTTCTTT. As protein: CASSPGGVMNTEAFF.